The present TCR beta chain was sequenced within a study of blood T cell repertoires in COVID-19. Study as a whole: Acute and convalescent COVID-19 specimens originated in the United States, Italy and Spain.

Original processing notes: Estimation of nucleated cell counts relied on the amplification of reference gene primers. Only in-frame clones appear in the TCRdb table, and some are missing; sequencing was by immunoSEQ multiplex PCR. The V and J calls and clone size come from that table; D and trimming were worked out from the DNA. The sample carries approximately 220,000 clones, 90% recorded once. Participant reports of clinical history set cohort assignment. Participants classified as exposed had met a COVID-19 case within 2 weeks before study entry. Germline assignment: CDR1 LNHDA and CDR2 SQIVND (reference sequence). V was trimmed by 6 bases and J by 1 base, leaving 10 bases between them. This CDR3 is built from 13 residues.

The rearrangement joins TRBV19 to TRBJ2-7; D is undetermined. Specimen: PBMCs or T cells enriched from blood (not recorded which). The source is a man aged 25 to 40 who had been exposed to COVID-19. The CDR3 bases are TGTGCCAGTAGGTCGCAGTTTTCCTACGAGCAGTACTTC. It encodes CASRSQFSYEQYF.